Below, 22 T cell receptor beta chains from the same sample are listed, as sequenced in a study of cytomegalovirus exposure and HLA in healthy donors. PCR primers comprised 60 Vbeta and 13 Jbeta primers. Method: immunoSEQ multiplex PCR; TCRdb's copy keeps in-frame clones and lacks some. The sample includes about 190,000 clones, 75% to 90% of them seen just once. The specimen was PBMCs. These receptors were taken from a woman aged 25 to 45 in good health and CMV-seronegative.

The chain combines TRBV15 with TRBJ1-2; unclear D gene. Germline CDR1 LNHNV, CDR2 YYDKDF (reference sequence). The CDR3 is 14 amino acids. Trimming cost V 0 bases and J 4 bases, with 9 bases left between them. CDR3 loop: CATSRETHPYGYTF. In nucleotides, the CDR3 is TGTGCCACCAGCAGAGAGACTCACCCCTATGGCTACACCTTC.

The gene calls are TRBV2 and TRBJ1-4, with TRBD1 matching 8 bases. Germline V gene lookup returns CDR1 SNHLY and CDR2 FYNNEI. The V and J ends lost 4 bases and 4 bases, in that order; junction bases with no gene match: 5. The CDR3 length is 15 residues. The CDR3 DNA sequence: TGTGCCAGCAGTGGATCGACAGGGGATAATGAAAAACTGTTTTTT. Amino acid sequence: CASSGSTGDNEKLFF. The full variable domain, completed using reference TRBV2 and TRBJ1-4, is EPEVTQTPSHQVTQMGQEVILRCVPISNHLYFYWYRQILGQKVEFLVSFYNNEISEKSEIFDDQFSVERPDGSNFTLKIRSTKLEDSAMYFCASSGSTGDNEKLFFGSGTQLSVL.

The V call is TRBV9, the J call TRBJ1-3, with D uncertain. The CDR3 runs to 14 residues. The germline CDR1 and CDR2 sequences are SGDLS and YYNGEE. The V and J ends lost 2 bases and 3 bases respectively, with 9 bases between them. The CDR3: CASSVSQFGNTIYF. The CDR3, as DNA: TGTGCCAGCAGCGTCTCACAATTTGGAAACACCATATATTTT. Full variable domain (remainder filled in from reference TRBV9 and TRBJ1-3): DSGVTQTPKHLITATGQRVTLRCSPRSGDLSVYWYQQSLDQGLQFLIQYYNGEERAKGNILERFSAQQFPDLHSELNLSSLELGDSALYFCASSVSQFGNTIYFGEGSWLTVV.

This sequence joins TRBV4-1 and TRBJ2-1, with D unresolved. The V end lost 0 bases, the J end lost 4 bases, and 10 bases lay between the germline ends. The germline V gene encodes CDR1 MGHRA and CDR2 YSYEKL. CDR3 length equals 15 residues. Written as DNA, the CDR3 is TGCGCCAGCAGCCAAGATATGACAACATACAATGAGCAGTTCTTC. Protein sequence: CASSQDMTTYNEQFF.

V is TRBV5-4 and J is TRBJ2-7, with 10 bases lining up with TRBD1. CDR1 is SGHNT, CDR2 YYREEE, per germline (reference sequence). Germline trimming cut 7 bases from V and 1 base from J; bases unmatched to any gene: 11. This CDR3 comprises 16 residues. The CDR3 is CASGLGTGDFSYEQYF. CDR3 DNA sequence: TGTGCCAGCGGACTAGGGACAGGGGACTTTTCCTACGAGCAGTACTTC. The full variable domain, rest sourced from reference TRBV5-4 and TRBJ2-7, is ETGVTQSPTHLIKTRGQQVTLRCSSQSGHNTVSWYQQALGQGPQFIFQYYREEENGRGNFPPRFSGLQFPNYSSELNVNALELDDSALYLCASGLGTGDFSYEQYFGPGTRLTVT.

This chain joins TRBV6-1 and TRBJ2-7, with 10 bases fitting TRBD2. CDR1 MNHNS and CDR2 SASEGT come from the germline V gene. There are 14 residues in the CDR3. V shed 6 bases, J shed 5 bases, and the junction held 7 bases outside the gene matches. The CDR3 region is CASRTSGAFHEQYF. CDR3 DNA: TGTGCCAGCAGAACTAGCGGGGCTTTCCACGAGCAGTACTTC.

The chain uses TRBV28 and TRBJ1-2, with D unresolved. Germline V gene data show CDR1 as MDHEN and CDR2 as SYDVKM. The CDR3 has 14 residues. The V end lost 3 bases, the J end lost 4 bases, and 12 bases lay between the germline ends. CDR3 sequence: CASSLAQIVYGYTF. CDR3 bases: TGTGCCAGCAGTTTGGCACAGATAGTCTATGGCTACACCTTC.

This clone was recorded a few times. The V call is TRBV11-2, the J call TRBJ2-7, with TRBD1 matching 7 bases. The CDR3 runs 12 residues. The junction had 6 bases not matched to a gene; V was cut back by 8 bases and J by 5 bases. The germline CDR1 and CDR2 sequences are SGHAT and FQNNGV. The DNA of the CDR3 is TGTGCCAGCGGAAACAGGGGAGACGAGCAGTACTTC. This gives the protein CASGNRGDEQYF.

The J gene is TRBJ1-3, the V gene TRBV25-1; 7 bases agree with TRBD1. J gave up 2 bases and V 7 bases, and 8 bases lay outside the gene matches. The CDR3 sequence is 15 residues long. Germline CDR1 and CDR2: MGHDK and SYGVNS. The CDR3 region has the DNA TGTGCCAGCAAGGCCGGACAGGCCCCTGGAAACACCATATATTTT. Translation gives CASKAGQAPGNTIYF.

This clone was detected once. The chain links TRBV15 to TRBJ2-6; D call uncertain. Germline CDR1 reads LNHNV; CDR2 reads YYDKDF (reference sequence). This CDR3 contains 16 residues. V was trimmed by 0 bases and J by 2 bases, leaving 8 bases between them. The DNA of the CDR3 is TGTGCCACCAGCAGAGATCACACAGCTGGGGCCAACGTCCTGACTTTC. This codes for CATSRDHTAGANVLTF.

The chain recombines TRBV15 with TRBJ1-4; D is unclear. The CDR3 has 15 amino acids. CDR1 LNHNV and CDR2 YYDKDF come from the germline V gene (reference sequence). V was shortened by 1 base and J by 8 bases, with 14 bases between the two germline ends. The CDR3 region is CATSRGYSLGEKLFF. The CDR3 DNA reads TGTGCCACCAGCAGAGGGTACTCTCTGGGCGAAAAACTGTTTTTT.

The J gene is TRBJ2-5, the V gene TRBV9, with 7 bases that match TRBD2. Per the germline V gene, CDR1 is SGDLS and CDR2 is YYNGEE. J was trimmed by 6 bases and V by 0 bases; bases with no gene match: 2. The CDR3 loop spans 13 amino acids. As DNA, the CDR3 is TGTGCCAGCAGCGTAGGGGGAGGGCAGACCCAGTACTTC. The encoded protein is CASSVGGGQTQYF.

The chain links TRBV11-2 to TRBJ2-3, with D possibly TRBD2 on 5 matching bases. Per germline, CDR1 SGHAT and CDR2 FQNNGV. The CDR3 contains 13 residues. Trimming pared 4 bases from V and 2 bases from J, leaving 7 bases between. The CDR3: CASSYDYTDTQYF. In nucleotides, the CDR3 is TGTGCCAGCAGCTACGACTACACAGATACGCAGTATTTT.

This clone appeared once. The chain recombines TRBV6-6 with TRBJ2-1; 8 bases agree with TRBD2. In germline, CDR1 is MNHNY, CDR2 SVGAGI (reference sequence). This CDR3 has 15 residues. J gave up 5 bases and V 10 bases, and 13 bases lay outside the gene matches. CDR3 protein: CATSKRAGDDNEQFF. As DNA, the CDR3 is TGTGCCACCTCCAAACGAGCGGGAGACGACAATGAGCAGTTCTTC.

This chain links TRBV4-1 with TRBJ2-3; TRBD2 agrees at 9 bases. This CDR3 has 19 amino acids. Germline CDR1 reads MGHRA; CDR2 reads YSYEKL. Trimming at V came to 4 bases and at J to 0 bases, leaving 14 bases not matched to a gene. The CDR3 nucleotides are TGCGCCAGCAGCCTAGCGGGAGTTAGCGGGACAACTAGCACAGATACGCAGTATTTT. Amino acid sequence: CASSLAGVSGTTSTDTQYF.

This chain links TRBV7-2 with TRBJ2-2; D not resolved. The V end lost 5 bases, the J end lost 8 bases, and 9 bases lay between the germline ends. CDR1 is SGHTA, CDR2 FQGNSA, per germline. CDR3 length: 12 residues. For the CDR3, the DNA is TGTGCCAGCAGCCGAACTTGGGGGGAGCTGTTTTTT. This translates into CASSRTWGELFF.

The chain has TRBV14 and TRBJ2-1; TRBD2 aligns across 10 bases. This CDR3 region has 17 residues. Germline CDR1 and CDR2: SGHDN and FVKESK. The junction had 14 bases not matched to a gene; V was cut back by 3 bases and J by 9 bases. For the CDR3, the DNA is TGTGCCAGCAGCCACACGATAGCGGGAGGCTCCGGAGGTGAGCAGTTCTTC. Protein product: CASSHTIAGGSGGEQFF.

In nucleotides, the CDR3 is TGTGCCAGCAGCTGGAAATTATTGGGCCCGGACACCGGGGAGCTGTTTTTT. Encoded protein: CASSWKLLGPDTGELFF. J is TRBJ2-2 and V is TRBV7-9; D is undetermined. Trimming pared 4 bases from V and 3 bases from J, leaving 18 bases between. There are 17 residues in the CDR3. From germline, CDR1 is SEHNR and CDR2 FQNEAQ (reference sequence).

The J gene is TRBJ2-1, the V gene TRBV9; tentatively, D is TRBD2 (5 bases). Trimming took 4 bases from V and 10 from J, leaving 12 bases between them. CDR3 length: 12 residues. Germline values: CDR1 SGDLS, CDR2 YYNGEE. The CDR3 reads CASSLRGDEQFF. The CDR3 DNA follows: TGTGCCAGCAGCCTCCGGGGAGACGAGCAGTTCTTC.

The chain carries TRBV11-2 and TRBJ1-6; D might be TRBD1 (5 bases). With 7 bases removed from V and 7 bases from J, the gap between germline ends came to 11 bases. The CDR3 is made up of 13 amino acids. Germline values: CDR1 SGHAT, CDR2 FQNNGV. CDR3 amino acids: CASMGRFNSPLHF. DNA for the CDR3: TGTGCCAGCATGGGGCGTTTCAATTCACCCCTCCACTTT.

V gene TRBV10-1 combines with J gene TRBJ2-5, with TRBD1 matching over 10 bases. V lost 3 bases and J lost 1; bases outside the gene matches: 2. CDR3 length: 15 amino acids. CDR1 is WNHNN, CDR2 SYGVQD, per germline (reference sequence). CDR3 in amino acids: CASSDRTGGQETQYF. In nucleotides, the CDR3 is TGCGCCAGCAGTGACCGGACAGGGGGCCAAGAGACCCAGTACTTC.

This clone is a singleton in its sample. The V call is TRBV5-4, the J call TRBJ2-6, with D possibly TRBD1 on 6 matching bases. Trimming removed 1 base at V and 0 bases at J, with 8 bases between. The CDR3 runs to 16 residues. Germline V CDR1 and CDR2: SGHNT, YYREEE (reference sequence). The CDR3 here is CASSLRTASGANVLTF. For the CDR3, the DNA is TGTGCCAGCAGCTTGAGGACAGCCTCTGGGGCCAACGTCCTGACTTTC.